The 10 T cell receptor beta chains below all came from one sample that was sequenced in a study of T cell repertoires in cytomegalovirus infection. From the reads, TCRdb called clonotypes with MiXCR, one entry per CDR3 protein. Of about 160,000 distinct CDR3 sequences listed, approximately 17% are singletons. The sequencing input was CD8+ T cells from PBMCs. The origin of the receptors is a human donor in good health (CMV status not recorded). Some clones in this sample may be carry-over from other donors' samples.

The rearrangement joins TRBV12-3 or TRBV12-4 to TRBJ2-1; D is uncertain. This CDR3 is 13 amino acids long. The V gene lost 1 base and the J gene lost 8 bases, with 9 bases spanning the gap. CDR3 amino acids: CASSLVSVDEQFF. CDR3 nucleotide sequence: TGTGCCAGCAGTTTAGTGTCGGTGGATGAGCAGTTCTTC.

This clonotype was observed a few times. J is TRBJ2-1 and V is TRBV5-6; the match to TRBD2 covers 8 bases. The ends lost 3 bases at V and 5 bases at J; junction bases unmatched: 4. The germline V gene has CDR1 SGHDT and CDR2 YYEEEE. This CDR3 region has 14 residues. The CDR3 region has the DNA TGTGCCAGCAGCTCCGGGACTAGGAACAATGAGCAGTTCTTC. Translated: CASSSGTRNNEQFF.

The V and J genes are TRBV9 and TRBJ2-7, with 7 bases matching TRBD1. There are 14 residues in the CDR3. CDR1 and CDR2 (germline): SGDLS, YYNGEE. The V and J ends lost 0 bases and 4 bases, in that order; junction bases with no gene match: 4. As DNA, the CDR3 is TGTGCCAGCAGCGTAGGGGACAGTGCGTACGAGCAGTACTTC. Translation: CASSVGDSAYEQYF. The entire variable domain, with the rest obtained from reference TRBV9 and TRBJ2-7, is as follows: DSGVTQTPKHLITATGQRVTLRCSPRSGDLSVYWYQQSLDQGLQFLIQYYNGEERAKGNILERFSAQQFPDLHSELNLSSLELGDSALYFCASSVGDSAYEQYFGPGTRLTVT.

This clonotype turned up a few times. The chain combines TRBV7-8 with TRBJ2-1; TRBD2 agrees at 10 bases. Germline-derived CDR1 and CDR2 are SGHVS and FQNEAQ. The trim removed 5 bases at V and 0 bases at J, leaving 10 bases unmatched. This CDR3 region has 18 residues. Written as DNA, the CDR3 is TGTGCCAGCAGCCCAAGGAGCGGGGGGGTTAGCTCCTACAATGAGCAGTTCTTC. This gives the protein CASSPRSGGVSSYNEQFF.

This clonotype was observed a few times. The CDR3 DNA reads TGTGCCAGCAGGCCACAACTGGGCAGGCTGGAGCAGTACTTC. Its protein is CASRPQLGRLEQYF. The rearrangement uses TRBV2 and TRBJ2-7; D is undetermined. Germline V gene lookup returns CDR1 SNHLY and CDR2 FYNNEI. V was pared by 6 bases and J by 7 bases, with 19 bases between. The CDR3 length is 14 residues.

The J gene is TRBJ2-5, the V gene TRBV6-2 or TRBV6-3; 10 nucleotides match TRBD2. CDR3 size: 16 residues. V lost 0 bases to trimming and J lost 2 bases; unmatched junction nucleotides: 3. Germline-derived CDR1 and CDR2 are MNHEY and SVGEGT. The CDR3 nucleotides are TGTGCCAGCAGTTACTCCATTAGCGGGAGGCAAGAGACCCAGTACTTC. It translates to CASSYSISGRQETQYF.

The chain has TRBV28 and TRBJ1-2; a weak D match, TRBD1 (6 bases). Germline CDR1 reads MDHEN; CDR2 reads SYDVKM. Between the trimmed V and J ends, which lost 7 bases and 5 bases, there was a span of 20 bases. The CDR3 sequence is 15 residues long. CDR3 protein: CASNSPTQGRYGYTF. Written as DNA, the CDR3 is TGTGCCAGCAACTCACCAACGCAGGGGCGTTATGGCTACACCTTC.

This clonotype occurred many times. V and J are TRBV7-2 and TRBJ2-2, with TRBD2 matching over 11 bases. The germline CDR1 and CDR2 sequences are SGHTA and FQGNSA. The CDR3 runs to 15 residues. The ends lost 5 bases at V and 7 bases at J; junction bases unmatched: 6. The CDR3 reads CASSQTSGGHGELFF. The CDR3 DNA is TGTGCCAGCAGCCAAACTAGCGGGGGCCACGGGGAGCTGTTTTTT.

The chain is built from TRBV2 and TRBJ1-5; TRBD1 matches at 9 bases. V gave up 1 base and J gave up 3 bases; unmatched junction bases: 4. This CDR3 has 16 residues. Germline V gene data show CDR1 as SNHLY and CDR2 as FYNNEI. In nucleotides, the CDR3 is TGTGCCAGCAGTGAAGATACAGGGGGCTACAATCAGCCCCAGCATTTT. Translation gives CASSEDTGGYNQPQHF.

This clonotype was picked up a small number of times. V usage is TRBV12-3 or TRBV12-4 and J usage is TRBJ2-7; D unclear. The CDR3 has 13 amino acids. V lost 2 bases and J 3 bases, leaving 8 bases between the germline ends. CDR3 residues: CASSLTVDYEQYF. CDR3 coding DNA: TGTGCCAGCAGTTTAACGGTAGACTACGAGCAGTACTTC.